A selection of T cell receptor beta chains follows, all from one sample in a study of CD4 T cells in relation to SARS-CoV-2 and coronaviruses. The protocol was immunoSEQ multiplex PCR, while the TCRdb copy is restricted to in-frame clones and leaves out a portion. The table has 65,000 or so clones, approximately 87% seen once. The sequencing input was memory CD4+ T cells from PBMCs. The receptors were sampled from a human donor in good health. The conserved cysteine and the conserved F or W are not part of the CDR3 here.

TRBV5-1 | ASSWTGRSSYEQY
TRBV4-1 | ASSRLSRSDYEQY
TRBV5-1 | ASSWGRSSGGPDTQY
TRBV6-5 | ASSYGGIYEQY
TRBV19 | ASSISGGGETQY
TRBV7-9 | ASSLDATNEKLF
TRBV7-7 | ASSLAGGDTQY
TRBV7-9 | ASSEGGRGNTIY
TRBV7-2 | ASSPIRTLSSSAF
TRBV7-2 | ASSLFSLGAGELF
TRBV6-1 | ASSEQGPYEQY
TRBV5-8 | ASSRDRAQETQY
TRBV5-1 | ASSPGTGGRGYT
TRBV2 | ASSQDAGGTEAF
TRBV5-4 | ASRPGEGIYEQY
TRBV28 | ASSLVAGAYGYT
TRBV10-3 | AISPGTGGVFKKLF
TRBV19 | ASSIDRGKPQH
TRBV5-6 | ASSLVAGRGRNYGYT
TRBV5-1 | ASSWQGFNTGELF
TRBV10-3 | AIRLAQSTDTQY
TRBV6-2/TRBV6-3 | ASRPPSHLSTGELF
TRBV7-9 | ASSLGSGADYEQY
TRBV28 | ASRGGSYNSPLH
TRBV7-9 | ASSFISEAF
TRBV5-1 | ASSPVGTSVSEQY